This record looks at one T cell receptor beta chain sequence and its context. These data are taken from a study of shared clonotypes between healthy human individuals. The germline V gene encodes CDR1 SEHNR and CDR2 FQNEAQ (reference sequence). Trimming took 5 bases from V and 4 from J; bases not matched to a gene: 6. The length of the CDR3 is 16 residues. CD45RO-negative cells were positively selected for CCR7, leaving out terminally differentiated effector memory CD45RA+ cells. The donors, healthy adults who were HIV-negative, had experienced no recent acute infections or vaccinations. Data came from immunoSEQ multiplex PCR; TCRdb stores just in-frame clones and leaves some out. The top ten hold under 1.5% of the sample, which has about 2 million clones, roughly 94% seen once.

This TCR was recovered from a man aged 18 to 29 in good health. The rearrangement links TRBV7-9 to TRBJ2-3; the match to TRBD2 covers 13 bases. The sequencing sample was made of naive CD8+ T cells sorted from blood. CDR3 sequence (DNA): TGTGCCAGCAGCGGTACTAGCGGGAGGGCCGCAGATACGCAGTATTTT. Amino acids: CASSGTSGRAADTQYF.